This TCR beta chain came from a study of Ad26.COV2.S vaccination and SARS-CoV-2 variants. V dropped 2 bases and J dropped 6 bases, with 12 bases sitting between them. The CDR3 loop spans 14 amino acids. CDR1 and CDR2 from the germline V gene are WSHSY and SAAADI. This table comes from immunoSEQ multiplex PCR, and its TCRdb copy is limited to in-frame clones, with some not included. The sample carries about 460,000 clones, roughly 87% recorded once. Stated treatment: over 15 received Ad26.COV2.S at low or high dose, single or two shots; roughly five received placebo; per-sample allocation not given. Specimens were obtained on day 63 following the first vaccine or placebo injection.

The V call is TRBV10-2, the J call TRBJ2-3; maybe TRBD2 (5 bases). The sequence derives from a person between 18 and 65 years old who received the Ad26.COV2.S COVID-19 vaccine or a placebo. Sequenced material: peripheral blood, taken in a trial of Ad26.COV2.S vaccine versus placebo. For the CDR3, the DNA is TGCGCCAGCAGTGAGGTACTAGAGGCGGATACGCAGTATTTT. Protein sequence: CASSEVLEADTQYF.